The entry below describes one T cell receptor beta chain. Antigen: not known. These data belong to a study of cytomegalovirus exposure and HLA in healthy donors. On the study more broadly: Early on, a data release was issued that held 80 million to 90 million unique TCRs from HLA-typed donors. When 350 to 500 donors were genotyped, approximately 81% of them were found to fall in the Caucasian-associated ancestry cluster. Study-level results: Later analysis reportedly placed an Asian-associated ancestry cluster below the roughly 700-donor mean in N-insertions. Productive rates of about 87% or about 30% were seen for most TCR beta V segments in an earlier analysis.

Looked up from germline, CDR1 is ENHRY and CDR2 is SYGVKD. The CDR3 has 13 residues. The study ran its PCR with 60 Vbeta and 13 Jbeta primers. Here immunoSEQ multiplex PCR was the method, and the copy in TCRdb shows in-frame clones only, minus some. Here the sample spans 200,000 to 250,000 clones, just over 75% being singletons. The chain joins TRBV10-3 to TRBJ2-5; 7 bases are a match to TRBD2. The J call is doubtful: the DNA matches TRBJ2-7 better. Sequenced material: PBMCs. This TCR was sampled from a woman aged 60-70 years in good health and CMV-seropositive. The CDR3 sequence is CAISAGGAYEQYF. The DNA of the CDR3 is TGTGCCATCAGTGCGGGGGGTGCCTACGAGCAGTACTTC.